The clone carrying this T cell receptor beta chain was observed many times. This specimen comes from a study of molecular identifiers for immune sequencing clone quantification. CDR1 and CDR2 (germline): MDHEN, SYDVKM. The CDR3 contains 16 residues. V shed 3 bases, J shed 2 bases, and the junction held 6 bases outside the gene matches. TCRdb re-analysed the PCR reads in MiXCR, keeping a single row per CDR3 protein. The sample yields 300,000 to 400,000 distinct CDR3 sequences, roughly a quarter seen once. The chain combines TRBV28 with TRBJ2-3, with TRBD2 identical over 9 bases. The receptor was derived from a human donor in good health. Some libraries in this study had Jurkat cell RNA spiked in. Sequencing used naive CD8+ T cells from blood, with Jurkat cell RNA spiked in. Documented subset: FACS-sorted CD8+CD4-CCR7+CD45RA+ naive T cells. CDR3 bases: TGTGCCAGCAGTTTCGGTCTAGCGGGACCCACAGATACGCAGTATTTT. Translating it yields CASSFGLAGPTDTQYF.